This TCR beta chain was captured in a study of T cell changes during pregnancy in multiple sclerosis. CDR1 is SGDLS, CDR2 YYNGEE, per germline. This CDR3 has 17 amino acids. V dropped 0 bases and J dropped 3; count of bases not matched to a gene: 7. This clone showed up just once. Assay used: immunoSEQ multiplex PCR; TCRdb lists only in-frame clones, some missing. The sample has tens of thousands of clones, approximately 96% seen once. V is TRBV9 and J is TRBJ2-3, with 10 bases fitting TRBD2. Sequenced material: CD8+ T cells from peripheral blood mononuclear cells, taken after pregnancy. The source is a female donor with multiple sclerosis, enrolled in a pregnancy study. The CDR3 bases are TGTGCCAGCAGCGTAGGCACTAGCGGGAAGGGTACAGATACGCAGTATTTT. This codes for CASSVGTSGKGTDTQYF.